The next 17 T cell receptor beta chains were all read from a single sample in a study of T cell responses to AZD1222 COVID-19 vaccine. Clones were sequenced by immunoSEQ multiplex PCR, and TCRdb holds only the in-frame ones, with some missing. The repertoire holds 150,000 to 200,000 clones, roughly nine tenths seen once, with 1.5% to 2% in the top ten. The specimen comprised peripheral blood, sampled on day 0 of AZD1222 vaccination. The receptor source for this set is an adult in good health.

This sequence joins TRBV10-2 and TRBJ1-5; 8 bases are shared with TRBD1. Germline CDR1 WSHSY, CDR2 SAAADI. This CDR3 comprises 13 residues. The V segment lost 5 bases and the J segment 5 bases; nucleotides outside the gene matches: 2. The CDR3 spells CASSQGAHQPQHF. Here the CDR3 DNA reads TGCGCCAGCAGTCAGGGGGCCCATCAGCCCCAGCATTTT.

Only a few counts were recorded for this clone. The chain joins TRBV6-4 to TRBJ1-6, with 8 bases identical to TRBD1. Trimming at V came to 6 bases and at J to 6 bases, leaving 7 bases not matched to a gene. The CDR3 extends over 15 amino acids. The germline V gene encodes CDR1 MRHNA and CDR2 SNTAGT. The DNA for the CDR3 is TGTGCCAGCAGCGCCGGACAGGGAGGTAATTCACCCCTCCACTTT. Its protein product is CASSAGQGGNSPLHF.

This clone has only one observation. The DNA for the CDR3 is TGTGCCAGCAGCCAACCTCTTTTTGGGGCCAACGTCCTGACTTTC. Its translation is CASSQPLFGANVLTF. The chain combines TRBV4-2 with TRBJ2-6, with unresolved D. Trimming stripped 2 bases from V and 3 bases from J, with 8 bases between. This CDR3 spans 15 amino acids. The germline gives CDR1 LGHNA, CDR2 YNFKEQ.

The chain employs TRBV21-1 and TRBJ2-7; the table gives TRBD1 as D, unverified against the DNA. TRBV21-1 is classified as a pseudogene. The CDR3 length is 14 residues. CDR3 coding DNA: TGTGCCAGCAGCACACGGGACAGTCCCTACGAGCAGTACGTC. Translated: CASSTRDSPYEQYV.

This rearrangement joins TRBV24-1 to TRBJ1-4; D is unresolved. This CDR3 region has 15 residues. Germline-derived CDR1 and CDR2 are KGHDR and SFDVKD. V gave up 5 bases and J gave up 7 bases, with 16 bases separating them. CDR3 bases: TGTGCCACCAGTGCGGGTCGCGGAGCTGGTGAAAAACTGTTTTTT. It is translated as CATSAGRGAGEKLFF.

This clone turned up a few times. The chain employs TRBV30 and TRBJ1-5; no clear D gene. The V end lost 2 bases, the J end lost 2 bases, and 10 bases lay between the germline ends. The CDR3 is made up of 14 amino acids. The germline gives CDR1 GTSNPN, CDR2 SVGIG (reference sequence). CDR3 loop: CAWSSGWGNQPQHF. The DNA for the CDR3 is TGTGCCTGGAGTTCGGGCTGGGGCAATCAGCCCCAGCATTTT.

The V gene is TRBV7-6, the J gene TRBJ1-1; no reliable D call. The CDR3 has 14 residues. Germline V gene sequence: CDR1 SGHVS, CDR2 FNYEAQ. V lost 3 bases and J lost 0, with 8 bases in between. CDR3 nucleotides: TGTGCCAGCAGCTTGGACGGCCTGAACACTGAAGCTTTCTTT. It specifies CASSLDGLNTEAFF.

The chain links TRBV14 to TRBJ2-3, with D perhaps TRBD1 or TRBD2 (5 bases each). Trimming took 4 bases from V and 3 from J, leaving 8 bases between them. This CDR3 is 13 amino acids long. In germline, CDR1 is SGHDN, CDR2 FVKESK. The CDR3 nucleotides are TGTGCCAGCAGCCGGGACGTTACAGATACGCAGTATTTT. Amino acids: CASSRDVTDTQYF.

This rearrangement joins TRBV24-1 to TRBJ2-1, with D uncertain. This CDR3 is 12 amino acids long. Germline-derived CDR1 and CDR2 are KGHDR and SFDVKD. Trimming stripped 3 bases from V and 6 bases from J, with 5 bases between. Here the CDR3 reads CATSDRPNEQFF. The CDR3 coding sequence is TGTGCCACCAGTGATAGACCCAATGAGCAGTTCTTC.

The V gene is TRBV30, the J gene TRBJ2-1; the D is unclear. The CDR3 length is 8 residues. Trimming removed 4 bases from V and 10 bases from J, with 2 bases in between. Germline V CDR1 and CDR2: GTSNPN, SVGIG (reference sequence). In nucleotides, the CDR3 is TGTGCCTGGAACGAGCAGTTCTTC. Its protein product is CAWNEQFF. The full variable domain, with the rest looked up from reference TRBV30 and TRBJ2-1, is SQTIHQWPATLVQPVGSPLSLECTVEGTSNPNLYWYRQAAGRGLQLLFYSVGIGQISSEVPQNLSASRPQDRQFILSSKKLLLSDSGFYLCAWNEQFFGPGTRLTVL.

The genes are TRBV19 and TRBJ1-5; D remains unclear. This CDR3 region has 12 residues. The V end lost 6 bases, the J end lost 7 bases, and 10 bases lay between the germline ends. CDR1 is LNHDA, CDR2 SQIVND, per germline (reference sequence). For the CDR3, the DNA is TGTGCCAGTAGCGGATTCGGGCAGCCCCAGCATTTT. Protein: CASSGFGQPQHF.

The V call is TRBV15, the J call TRBJ2-5, with D unclear. The V and J ends lost 0 bases and 4 bases respectively, with 6 bases between them. The CDR3 spans 13 residues. Germline V CDR1 and CDR2: LNHNV, YYDKDF (reference sequence). CDR3 sequence: CATSRDLGETQYF. In DNA form, the CDR3 reads TGTGCCACCAGCAGAGATTTGGGAGAGACCCAGTACTTC.

CDR3 residues: CASSVRTGGETQYF. The CDR3 bases are TGTGCCAGCAGTGTACGGACAGGCGGGGAGACCCAGTACTTC. The V gene is TRBV25-1, the J gene TRBJ2-5; 7 bases line up with TRBD1. Germline loops: CDR1 MGHDK, CDR2 SYGVNS. This CDR3 is 14 amino acids long. Trimming cost V 4 bases and J 5 bases; bases outside gene matches: 7.

This clone was seen just once. V usage is TRBV6-5 and J usage is TRBJ1-3; D might be TRBD1 (6 bases). The CDR3 has 13 residues. The V end was cut by 7 bases, the J end by 4 bases, with 11 bases between. From germline, CDR1 is MNHEY and CDR2 SVGAGI. Here the CDR3 reads CASTTTGGNTIYF. The CDR3 bases are TGTGCCAGCACCACGACAGGAGGAAACACCATATATTTT.

V gene TRBV7-3 combines with J gene TRBJ2-7; 9 bases fit TRBD1. CDR1 is SGHTA, CDR2 FQGTGA, per germline. J was trimmed by 2 bases and V by 5 bases; bases with no gene match: 7. This CDR3 comprises 15 residues. CDR3 residues: CASSPQGQGPYEQYF. The DNA for the CDR3 is TGTGCCAGCAGCCCCCAGGGACAGGGCCCCTACGAGCAGTACTTC.

This clone was seen a few times. V and J are TRBV5-5 and TRBJ2-2, with TRBD1 matching 9 bases. This CDR3 has 16 amino acids. Germline-derived CDR1 and CDR2 are SGHKS and YYEKEE (reference sequence). With V trimmed by 1 base and J by 1 base, 2 bases remained unmatched. CDR3 nucleotides: TGTGCCAGCAGCTTGAAGGACAGGGGGAACACCGGGGAGCTGTTTTTT. Protein: CASSLKDRGNTGELFF.

The chain joins TRBV2 to TRBJ1-1, with D unclear. Trimming cost V 5 bases and J 2 bases, with 9 bases left between them. This CDR3 is 13 amino acids long. Germline lookup yields CDR1 SNHLY and CDR2 FYNNEI. The CDR3 protein is CASSREANTEAFF. In DNA, the CDR3 is TGTGCCAGCAGTCGGGAGGCAAACACTGAAGCTTTCTTT.